What follows is one T cell receptor (beta chain) and its context. A much larger clone differs by one base, so this may be a read error. There are 14 residues in the CDR3. Germline V gene data show CDR1 as SGHAT and CDR2 as FQNNGV. This sample is part of a study of T cells in Graves' hyperthyroidism and ophthalmopathy. Study-level background: Peripheral blood samples were taken at initial diagnosis, prior to any treatment.

Amplification targeted TCR beta CDR3 regions from RNA transcripts. TCR CDR3 regions were first amplified by RT-PCR with HTBI primers. TCRdb reprocessed the multiplex PCR reads with MiXCR, giving one entry per CDR3 protein. This table holds some 700,000 distinct CDR3 sequences, about 18% found once. Sample: blood. The TCR sequence derives from a man in his forties or fifties with Graves' hyperthyroidism. The chain links TRBV11-2 to TRBJ2-5; D may correspond to TRBD1 or TRBD2 (5 bases each). The CDR3 region has the DNA TGTGACAGCAGCTTAGATGGGGGACAAGAGACCCAGTACTTC. It yields the protein CDSSLDGGQETQYF.